This T cell receptor (beta chain) emerged from a study of graft-versus-host responses after intestinal transplantation. Whole-study context: As for transplant type, recipients had multivisceral, liver-intestinal, or isolated intestinal grafts. Tacrolimus and steroids were given for two to three years to all recipients after anti-thymocyte globulin induction. Overall study results and limits: Elevated graft-versus-host to host-versus-graft clonal ratios in allografts were recorded for patients with graft-donor T cell macrochimerism. Declines in HvG clones occurring early post-transplant were associated with peak circulating GvH clone levels.

Germline CDR1 is MNHNS and CDR2 is SASEGT. The CDR3 totals 13 residues. The J segment lost 5 bases and the V segment lost 4 bases, leaving 2 bases of the junction unmatched. Notes on this clone: Its antigen is not known.

The method was immunoSEQ multiplex PCR; TCRdb's version includes in-frame clones alone and lacks a portion of them. This sample has about 100,000 clones, with approximately 88% found just once. The receptor was derived from a human donor who was the organ donor for an intestinal transplant. The material was unstimulated CD4+ T cells sorted from spleen or lymph node cells, obtained before transplant. V and J are TRBV6-1 and TRBJ1-1, with 9 bases aligning to TRBD1. The CDR3 nucleotides are TGTGCCAGCAGTGTACAGGGGGCAACTGAAGCTTTCTTT. Residues: CASSVQGATEAFF.